One and the same sample provided the 29 T cell receptor beta chains below, sequenced in a study of Graves' ophthalmopathy and Graves' hyperthyroidism. RNA transcripts served as template for amplifying TCR beta CDR3 sequences. In the first round, RT-PCR was carried out with HTBI primers, and a multiplex PCR formed the second round. TCRdb fed the multiplex PCR reads into MiXCR, producing one record per CDR3 protein. The profile shows nearly 400,000 distinct CDR3 sequences, around 18% of them singletons. Sequencing was done on a sample of peripheral blood. The origin of the receptors is a woman under 30 with Graves' ophthalmopathy.

There are a few counts of this clonotype. The gene calls are TRBV6-1 and TRBJ1-2; possibly TRBD1 for D (6 bases). CDR3 size: 14 residues. Germline V gene lookup returns CDR1 MNHNS and CDR2 SASEGT. The V and J ends lost 6 bases and 5 bases respectively, with 16 bases between them. CDR3 in amino acids: CASRSMDSRYGYTF. The CDR3 nucleotides read TGTGCCAGCAGATCTATGGACAGTCGTTATGGCTACACCTTC.

On this clonotype: This clone may be a read error of a much larger clone one base away. This chain links TRBV7-8 with TRBJ1-2; TRBD1 is a possible D gene (5 bases). The CDR3 totals 14 residues. Germline-derived CDR1 and CDR2 are SGHVS and FQNEAQ. V dropped 7 bases and J dropped 2 bases, with 14 bases sitting between them. The chain's CDR3 is CASKQGFLNYGYTF. CDR3 DNA sequence: TGTGCCAGCAAGCAGGGCTTTTTAAACTATGGCTACACCTTC.

This clonotype was seen ten or more times. The V and J genes are TRBV29-1 and TRBJ1-2; no reliable D call. Germline V gene data show CDR1 as SQVTM and CDR2 as ANQGSEA. Deletions cut 5 bases from V and 6 bases from J, with 10 bases between. The CDR3 extends over 11 amino acids. CDR3: CSVWAGNGYTF. CDR3 coding DNA: TGCAGCGTTTGGGCAGGCAATGGCTACACCTTC.

This clonotype was observed at least ten times. A single base separates this from a much larger clone, so it may be a read error. The final CDR3 position lacks the conserved phenylalanine or tryptophan, pointing to a likely read error. V gene TRBV30 combines with J gene TRBJ1-2, with a weak D call TRBD1 (5 bases). Per the germline V gene, CDR1 is GTSNPN and CDR2 is SVGIG (reference sequence). This CDR3 is 17 amino acids long. Trimming took 0 bases from V and 4 from J, leaving 21 bases between them. The chain's CDR3 is CAWSVGQARRFGYGYTL. CDR3 coding DNA: TGTGCCTGGAGTGTGGGGCAGGCAAGGAGGTTTGGCTATGGCTACACCCTC.

The chain is built from TRBV28 and TRBJ1-6; TRBD1 aligns across 7 bases. Trimming took 10 bases from V and 4 from J; bases not matched to a gene: 10. This CDR3 spans 15 amino acids. CDR1 MDHEN and CDR2 SYDVKM come from the germline V gene. Written as DNA, the CDR3 is TGTGCCACCGACAGGGCCGCTATATATAATTCACCCCTCCACTTT. Protein: CATDRAAIYNSPLHF.

This clonotype showed up many times. The gene calls are TRBV18 and TRBJ1-1; possibly TRBD1 for D (5 bases). The ends were cut back, 2 bases at V and 4 bases at J, with 14 bases in the middle. Germline lookup yields CDR1 KGHSH and CDR2 LQKENI. The CDR3 covers 15 residues. The CDR3 DNA reads as TGTGCCAGCTCACCAGGTTTGGGGGGGGGCACTGAAGCTTTCTTT. This codes for CASSPGLGGGTEAFF.

The rearrangement joins TRBV19 to TRBJ2-7, with D perhaps given as TRBD1 or TRBD2 (5 bases each). The V gene lost 10 bases and the J gene lost 3 bases, with 16 bases spanning the gap. Per germline, CDR1 LNHDA and CDR2 SQIVND (reference sequence). This CDR3 is 13 amino acids long. The DNA of the CDR3 is TGTGCCACCGGGGTAGATCAGGGCTACGAGCAGTACTTC. This encodes CATGVDQGYEQYF. Filled out from reference TRBV19 and TRBJ2-7, the complete variable domain reads DGGITQSPKYLFRKEGQNVTLSCEQNLNHDAMYWYRQDPGQGLRLIYYSQIVNDFQKGDIAEGYSVSREKKESFPLTVTSAQKNPTAFYLCATGVDQGYEQYFGPGTRLTVT.

This clonotype has at least ten counts. This CDR3 is CASSGESYQPQHF. The DNA for the CDR3 is TGTGCCAGCAGTGGCGAATCCTATCAGCCCCAGCATTTT. The V call is TRBV6-1, the J call TRBJ1-5; D is undetermined. The V end lost 4 bases, the J end lost 5 bases, and 9 bases lay between the germline ends. Germline CDR1 reads MNHNS; CDR2 reads SASEGT. CDR3 size: 13 residues.

There are many counts of this clonotype. The chain links TRBV5-1 to TRBJ2-7; TRBD2 agrees at 7 bases. With V trimmed by 2 bases and J by 3 bases, 2 bases remained unmatched. Germline CDR1 SGHRS, CDR2 YFSETQ. This CDR3 is 13 amino acids long. CDR3 sequence: CASSFGTNYEQYF. The CDR3 DNA reads TGCGCCAGCAGCTTCGGGACTAACTACGAGCAGTACTTC.

In this sample, this clonotype turned up many times. The rearrangement uses TRBV27 and TRBJ1-3; a possible D gene is TRBD1 (5 bases). The CDR3 has 15 amino acids. Trimming stripped 1 base from V and 2 bases from J, with 9 bases between. The germline V gene has CDR1 MNHEY and CDR2 SMNVEV (reference sequence). In DNA form, the CDR3 reads TGTGCCAGCAGTTTATATAGGGACCCTGGAAACACCATATATTTT. This gives the protein CASSLYRDPGNTIYF.

In this sample, this clonotype turned up many times. The rearrangement uses TRBV10-3 and TRBJ1-2; D ambiguous. Trimming took off 3 bases at V and 2 bases at J, with 4 bases between the two ends. This CDR3 comprises 12 residues. The germline V gene encodes CDR1 ENHRY and CDR2 SYGVKD. The CDR3 region has the DNA TGTGCCATCAGTGAACAGAACTATGGCTACACCTTC. This sequence encodes CAISEQNYGYTF.

This clonotype was seen many times. The chain couples TRBV30 to TRBJ1-5, with 9 bases identical to TRBD1. The V and J ends lost 4 bases and 7 bases, in that order; junction bases with no gene match: 5. The CDR3 runs 13 residues. CDR1 and CDR2 from the germline V gene are GTSNPN and SVGIG (reference sequence). The DNA of the CDR3 is TGTGCCTGGACGACAGGGGGTAGACAGCCCCAGCATTTT. It encodes CAWTTGGRQPQHF.

This clonotype showed up many times. V gene TRBV6-1 combines with J gene TRBJ1-1; 9 positions match TRBD1. This CDR3 region has 14 residues. Per the germline V gene, CDR1 is MNHNS and CDR2 is SASEGT. After removal of 9 bases from V and 1 base from J, the junction contained 6 bases not matched to a gene. The CDR3 sequence is CASRRTGENTEAFF. The DNA of the CDR3 is TGTGCCAGTAGGCGGACAGGGGAGAACACTGAAGCTTTCTTT.

This clonotype occurred many times. J is TRBJ2-7 and V is TRBV11-2, with TRBD2 as a possible D gene (5 bases). The CDR3 extends over 16 amino acids. V lost 1 base, J lost 1 base, and 14 bases lay in between. The germline CDR1 and CDR2 sequences are SGHAT and FQNNGV. The CDR3 DNA follows: TGTGCCAGCAGCTTAGTTGCGGGCTCCGTTTCCTACGAGCAGTACTTC. Amino acid sequence: CASSLVAGSVSYEQYF.

This clonotype has at least ten counts. This chain uses TRBV6-5 with TRBJ1-1, with D unclear. This CDR3 has 11 residues. CDR1 MNHEY and CDR2 SVGAGI come from the germline V gene. The V gene lost 2 bases and the J gene lost 8 bases, with 6 bases spanning the gap. The CDR3 sequence: CASSYPQEAFF. The CDR3 DNA follows: TGTGCCAGCAGTTACCCACAAGAAGCTTTCTTT.

At least ten counts were recorded for this clonotype. The chain has TRBV12-5 and TRBJ1-5; D ambiguous. The V end lost 7 bases, the J end lost 3 bases, and 13 bases lay between the germline ends. Germline V gene data show CDR1 as LGHNT and CDR2 as FRNRAP. The CDR3 extends over 14 amino acids. The CDR3 loop reads CASAPSADNQPQHF. The CDR3 bases are TGTGCTAGTGCTCCCAGCGCCGACAATCAGCCCCAGCATTTT.

This chain uses TRBV12-3 or TRBV12-4 with TRBJ1-5; TRBD1 matches 10 bases. The CDR3 consists of 14 residues. The CDR3 sequence: CASLGTGGNQPQHF. The CDR3 nucleotides are TGTGCTTCACTGGGGACAGGGGGCAATCAGCCCCAGCATTTT.

The CDR3 spells CASSEVDNEQFF. CDR3 DNA: TGTGCCAGCAGTGAAGTCGACAATGAGCAGTTCTTC. The J gene is TRBJ2-1, the V gene TRBV6-1; D not certain. Germline V gene sequence: CDR1 MNHNS, CDR2 SASEGT. The CDR3 extends over 12 amino acids. The V end was cut by 1 base, the J end by 5 bases, with 3 bases between.

This clonotype was counted ten times or more. V gene TRBV28 combines with J gene TRBJ2-5, with 7 positions matching TRBD1. CDR1 and CDR2 (germline): MDHEN, SYDVKM. The V gene end was trimmed by 6 bases and the J gene end by 2 bases; junction bases not matched to a gene: 15. The CDR3 extends over 17 amino acids. The CDR3 protein is CASSTALWGTAQETQYF. The CDR3 DNA sequence: TGTGCCAGCAGCACCGCCCTATGGGGGACAGCTCAAGAGACCCAGTACTTC.

This clonotype was seen many times. The chain uses TRBV11-2 and TRBJ2-5; 8 bases are a match to TRBD2. The CDR3 length is 13 residues. With V trimmed by 3 bases and J by 7 bases, 4 bases remained unmatched. CDR1 SGHAT and CDR2 FQNNGV come from the germline V gene. CDR3 bases: TGTGCCAGCAGCTTTACTAGCGGCGGGACCCAGTACTTC. It is translated as CASSFTSGGTQYF.

This clonotype was counted many times. The gene calls are TRBV15 and TRBJ2-5; 9 bases agree with TRBD2. The CDR3 consists of 18 residues. J was trimmed by 3 bases and V by 1 base; bases with no gene match: 12. Germline loops: CDR1 LNHNV, CDR2 YYDKDF (reference sequence). The CDR3 sequence is CATSRAHGAGGSEETQYF. In DNA, the CDR3 is TGTGCCACCAGCAGAGCCCACGGGGCGGGGGGGTCGGAAGAGACCCAGTACTTC. The full variable domain, with the rest looked up from reference TRBV15 and TRBJ2-5, is DAMVIQNPRYQVTQFGKPVTLSCSQTLNHNVMYWYQQKSSQAPKLLFHYYDKDFNNEADTPDNFQSRRPNTSFCFLDIRSPGLGDTAMYLCATSRAHGAGGSEETQYFGPGTRLLVL.

This clonotype was observed at least ten times. The V and J genes are TRBV7-8 and TRBJ1-1; a weak D match, TRBD1 (6 bases). Germline V gene data show CDR1 as SGHVS and CDR2 as FQNEAQ. The ends were cut back, 0 bases at V and 5 bases at J, with 13 bases in the middle. The CDR3 sequence is 15 residues long. CDR3 nucleotide sequence: TGTGCCAGCAGCTTAGCGGAAGGGACATTTACTGAAGCTTTCTTT. Translation: CASSLAEGTFTEAFF.

This clonotype was recorded many times. V gene TRBV6-2 or TRBV6-3 combines with J gene TRBJ1-1; D call uncertain. Germline-derived CDR1 and CDR2 are MNHEY and SVGEGT. The CDR3 contains 15 residues. The V and J ends lost 3 bases and 0 bases respectively, with 11 bases between them. The DNA for the CDR3 is TGTGCCAGCAGTTATCGGGCAGGTATGAACACTGAAGCTTTCTTT. This encodes CASSYRAGMNTEAFF.

The chain has TRBV11-2 and TRBJ2-7, with D perhaps TRBD2 (6 bases). The CDR3 consists of 15 residues. Germline loops: CDR1 SGHAT, CDR2 FQNNGV. With 5 bases removed from V and 3 bases from J, the gap between germline ends came to 17 bases. Here the CDR3 reads CASSPPVGGFYEQYF. The CDR3 DNA reads as TGTGCCAGCAGCCCACCCGTTGGGGGGTTCTACGAGCAGTACTTC.

The gene calls are TRBV14 and TRBJ1-1, with D perhaps matching TRBD1 (6 bases). The CDR3 has 14 residues. CDR1 is SGHDN and CDR2 is FVKESK in the germline V gene. V gave up 0 bases and J gave up 9 bases, with 14 bases separating them. The CDR3 reads CASSQDRGTIKAFF. The CDR3 nucleotides read TGTGCCAGCAGCCAAGATAGGGGGACGATTAAAGCTTTCTTT.

V usage is TRBV15 and J usage is TRBJ1-1, with a weak D call TRBD1 (5 bases). This CDR3 contains 16 residues. Trimming pared 1 base from V and 4 bases from J, leaving 16 bases between. CDR1 and CDR2 (germline): LNHNV, YYDKDF (reference sequence). This CDR3 reads CATSRAIQRGGTEAFF. The CDR3 DNA reads TGTGCCACCAGCAGAGCGATACAAAGGGGAGGCACTGAAGCTTTCTTT.

At least ten counts were recorded for this clonotype. The chain has TRBV4-1 and TRBJ1-2, with D possibly TRBD1 on 5 matching bases. Germline CDR1 is MGHRA and CDR2 is YSYEKL. Trimming removed 5 bases at V and 7 bases at J, with 14 bases between. The CDR3 is 13 residues long. Here the CDR3 reads CASSGLQESGYTF. The DNA for the CDR3 is TGCGCCAGCAGCGGGTTACAGGAGAGTGGCTACACCTTC.

V gene TRBV30 combines with J gene TRBJ1-1, with TRBD1 matching 7 bases. The V and J ends lost 3 bases and 3 bases, in that order; junction bases with no gene match: 4. The CDR3 runs 13 residues. Germline-derived CDR1 and CDR2 are GTSNPN and SVGIG (reference sequence). CDR3 coding DNA: TGTGCCTGGAGACGGGACAGAGACACTGAAGCTTTCTTT. Its translation: CAWRRDRDTEAFF.

At least ten counts were recorded for this clonotype. A read error may account for a junction end that differs from germline. The chain combines TRBV12-3 or TRBV12-4 with TRBJ1-6; D remains unclear. The CDR3 covers 15 residues. CDR3 nucleotide sequence: TGTGCCGGCAGTAAGCGGTCTGGAGGGAATTCACCCCTCCACTTT. Protein sequence: CAGSKRSGGNSPLHF.